These 24 T cell receptor beta chains came from one sample sequenced in a study of monozygotic twins with inflammatory bowel disease. TCRdb re-called the 5' RACE reads; every CDR3 protein appears as one record, without DNA. Its clone listing holds 120,000 to 150,000 distinct CDR3 sequences. Material for sequencing was blood. These receptors were taken from a human donor with ulcerative colitis or Crohn's disease, or a healthy co-twin of an affected twin (not recorded which).

V usage is TRBV27 and J usage is TRBJ2-5. CDR3 size: 13 residues. In germline, CDR1 is MNHEY, CDR2 SMNVEV (reference sequence). The CDR3 sequence is CASSLQNQETQYF.

V and J are TRBV5-4 and TRBJ2-2. The V gene's germline CDR1 is SGHNT and CDR2 YYREEE (reference sequence). The CDR3 has 14 residues. The CDR3 sequence: CASSRLANTGELFF.

V is TRBV5-1 and J is TRBJ2-3; as DNA is missing, the TRBD2 call by TCRdb cannot be tested. Germline assignment: CDR1 SGHRS and CDR2 YFSETQ. There are 17 residues in the CDR3. The CDR3 loop is CASSHTSGGASTDTQYF.

V gene TRBV29-1 combines with J gene TRBJ1-3. The CDR3 extends over 13 amino acids. The V gene's germline CDR1 is SQVTM and CDR2 ANQGSEA. CDR3 protein: CSVLRDPGNTIYF.

The chain recombines TRBV29-1 with TRBJ1-2. Germline V gene data show CDR1 as SQVTM and CDR2 as ANQGSEA. CDR3 length: 12 amino acids. The CDR3 loop reads CSVEPGLYGYTF. Full variable domain (remainder filled in from reference TRBV29-1 and TRBJ1-2): SAVISQKPSRDICQRGTSLTIQCQVDSQVTMMFWYRQQPGQSLTLIATANQGSEATYESGFVIDKFPISRPNLTFSTLTVSNMSPEDSSIYLCSVEPGLYGYTFGSGTRLTVV.

This rearrangement joins TRBV7-8 to TRBJ2-3; the TCRdb call, TRBD1, lacks DNA for checking. The CDR3 has 15 amino acids. From germline, CDR1 is SGHVS and CDR2 FQNEAQ. The CDR3: CASTIINPGEDTQYF.

The chain uses TRBV30 and TRBJ1-1. This CDR3 region has 14 residues. Germline values: CDR1 GTSNPN, CDR2 SVGIG (reference sequence). The CDR3 sequence is CAWSVRWENTEAFF.

The rearrangement uses TRBV5-1 and TRBJ2-5; TCRdb proposes TRBD2, but this gene call is untestable without DNA. CDR1 is SGHRS, CDR2 YFSETQ, per germline. The CDR3 contains 14 residues. The CDR3 here is CASSVLGGRETQYF.

V is TRBV30 and J is TRBJ2-3; the D gene TCRdb calls, TRBD1, cannot be checked with no DNA. This CDR3 is 14 amino acids long. Germline V gives CDR1 GTSNPN, CDR2 SVGIG (reference sequence). The CDR3 reads CAWSVRGDTDTQYF.

The rearrangement uses TRBV6-1 and TRBJ1-1; checking the TCRdb D call of TRBD1 is not possible without DNA. CDR3 length: 16 amino acids. Germline CDR1 is MNHNS and CDR2 is SASEGT. CDR3 sequence reads: CASSNRPLTGTTEAFF.

The genes are TRBV5-4 and TRBJ2-2; TCRdb proposes TRBD2, but this gene call is untestable without DNA. The CDR3 has 16 residues. Germline V gives CDR1 SGHNT, CDR2 YYREEE (reference sequence). This chain's CDR3 is CASSPRVAGPTGELFF.

The chain employs TRBV12-3 or TRBV12-4 and TRBJ2-5. This CDR3 has 12 amino acids. The CDR3 protein is CASTKNQETQYF.

The genes are TRBV19 and TRBJ1-5. The germline V gene has CDR1 LNHDA and CDR2 SQIVND (reference sequence). The CDR3 sequence is 16 residues long. The CDR3 loop reads CASRKFGTNLNQPQHF.

The gene calls are TRBV7-2 and TRBJ2-7; there is no DNA to check the TCRdb D call of TRBD1. This CDR3 spans 16 amino acids. Germline CDR1 and CDR2: SGHTA and FQGNSA. The CDR3 sequence is CASSLGRGRSSYEQYF.

The J gene is TRBJ2-7, the V gene TRBV6-5; as DNA is missing, the TRBD2 call by TCRdb cannot be tested. Germline CDR1 is MNHEY and CDR2 is SVGAGI. CDR3 length: 16 amino acids. The CDR3 protein is CASSYWAQRGSYEQYF.

The gene calls are TRBV11-2 and TRBJ2-5; TCRdb selects TRBD2, and the lack of DNA leaves this call unchecked. The germline gives CDR1 SGHAT, CDR2 FQNNGV. CDR3 length: 15 amino acids. This CDR3 reads CASSLVVSGWETQYF.

The chain is built from TRBV11-2 and TRBJ2-5; TCRdb returns TRBD1, unconfirmable since there is no DNA. Per the germline V gene, CDR1 is SGHAT and CDR2 is FQNNGV. The CDR3 spans 15 residues. The CDR3 protein is CASSHYRGHQETQYF.

The V call is TRBV4-3, the J call TRBJ1-6. Per the germline V gene, CDR1 is LGHNA and CDR2 is YSLEER. The CDR3 spans 15 residues. CDR3 residues: CASSQENTNNSPLHF.

CDR3 protein: CAWRGQGATDTQYF. V and J are TRBV30 and TRBJ2-3; TCRdb reports TRBD1, a call that lacks DNA to check it against. CDR1 GTSNPN and CDR2 SVGIG come from the germline V gene (reference sequence). The CDR3 loop spans 14 amino acids.

The CDR3 spells CASSQPGTLDRGHEQYF. The chain recombines TRBV4-3 with TRBJ2-7; TCRdb gives TRBD1 as the D gene, but with no DNA this cannot be confirmed. The CDR3 runs 17 residues. Germline V gene lookup returns CDR1 LGHNA and CDR2 YSLEER.

V and J are TRBV6-6 and TRBJ2-7. CDR3 length: 13 amino acids. Germline assignment: CDR1 MNHNY and CDR2 SVGAGI (reference sequence). The CDR3 is CASSYAGKDEQYF.

The chain uses TRBV20-1 and TRBJ1-1; TCRdb picks TRBD1, but there is no DNA to check that call. Germline V CDR1 and CDR2: DFQATT, SNEGSKA (reference sequence). The CDR3 runs to 16 residues. The CDR3 is CSALVGTGGPNTEAFF.

V gene TRBV20-1 combines with J gene TRBJ1-1; TCRdb's D call of TRBD1 is untestable without DNA. This CDR3 comprises 13 residues. The germline V gene has CDR1 DFQATT and CDR2 SNEGSKA (reference sequence). The CDR3 reads CSARKGVDTEAFF.

The V call is TRBV11-1, the J call TRBJ2-2; there is no DNA to check the TCRdb D call of TRBD1. The CDR3 loop spans 18 amino acids. Germline V CDR1 and CDR2: SGHAT, FQDESV (reference sequence). CDR3 sequence reads: CASSLALLTGQNTGELFF.